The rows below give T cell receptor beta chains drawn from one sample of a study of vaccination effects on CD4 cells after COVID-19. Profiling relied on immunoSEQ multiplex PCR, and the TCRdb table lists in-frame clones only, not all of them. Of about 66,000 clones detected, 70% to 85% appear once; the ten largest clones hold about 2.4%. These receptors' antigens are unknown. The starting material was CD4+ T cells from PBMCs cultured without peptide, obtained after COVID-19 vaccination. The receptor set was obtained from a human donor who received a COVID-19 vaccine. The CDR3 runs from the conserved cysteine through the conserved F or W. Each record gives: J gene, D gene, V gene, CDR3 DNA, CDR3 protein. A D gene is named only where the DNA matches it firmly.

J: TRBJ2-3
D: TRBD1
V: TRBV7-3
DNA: TGTGCCAGCTCAAGAGAGGCAGGGGGCATTAATACGCAGTATTTT
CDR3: CASSREAGGINTQYF

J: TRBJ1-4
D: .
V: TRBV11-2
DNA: TGTGCCAGCAGCTTGGGTGGGGCGAGTAATGAAAAACTGTTTTTT
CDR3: CASSLGGASNEKLFF

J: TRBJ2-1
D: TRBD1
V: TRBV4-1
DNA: TGCGCCAGCAGCCGATGGACAGGCTCCTACAATGAGCAGTTCTTC
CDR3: CASSRWTGSYNEQFF

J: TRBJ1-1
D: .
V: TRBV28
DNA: TGTGCCAGCAGTTTAGTGAACACTGAAGCTTTCTTT
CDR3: CASSLVNTEAFF

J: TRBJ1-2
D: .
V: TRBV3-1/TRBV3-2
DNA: TGTGCCAGCAGCCAGGGACCCACCACTGGCTACACCTTC
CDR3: CASSQGPTTGYTF

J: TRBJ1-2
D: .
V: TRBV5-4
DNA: TGTGCCAGCAGCTTGGGATCTTCTCTTCCCGGGGGCTACACCTTC
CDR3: CASSLGSSLPGGYTF

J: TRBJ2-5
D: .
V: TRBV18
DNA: TGTGCCAGCTCAACACGCCAAGAGACCCAGTACTTC
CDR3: CASSTRQETQYF

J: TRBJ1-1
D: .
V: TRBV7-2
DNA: TGTGCCAGCAGCTTTAGACCCGGGACAACTGAAGCTTTCTTT
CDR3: CASSFRPGTTEAFF

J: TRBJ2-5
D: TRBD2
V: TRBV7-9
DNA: TGTGCCAGCAGCTTAGCGGGGGGGTCCGAGACCCAGTACTTC
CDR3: CASSLAGGSETQYF

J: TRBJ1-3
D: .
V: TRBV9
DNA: TGTGCCAGCAGCGTAGAGGGGGGGGCTGGAAACACCATATATTTT
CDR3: CASSVEGGAGNTIYF

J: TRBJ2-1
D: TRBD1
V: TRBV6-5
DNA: TGTGCCACGGGGACAGGGGGTTTCAATGAGCAGTTCTTC
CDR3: CATGTGGFNEQFF

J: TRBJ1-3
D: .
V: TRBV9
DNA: TGTGCCAGCAGCGTAGAAGTCAACTCTGGAAACACCATATATTTT
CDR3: CASSVEVNSGNTIYF

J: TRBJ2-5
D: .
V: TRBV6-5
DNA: TGTGCCAGCAGTTACTCGAGCGGACACGTGGAGACCCAGTACTTC
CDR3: CASSYSSGHVETQYF

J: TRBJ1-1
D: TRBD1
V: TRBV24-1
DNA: TGTGCCACCAGTAATTACAGGGGCACTGAAGCTTTCTTT
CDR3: CATSNYRGTEAFF

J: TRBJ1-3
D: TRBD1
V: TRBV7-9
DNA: TGTGCCAGCAGCCCCCGCTGGACAGGGTCTGGAAACACCATATATTTT
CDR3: CASSPRWTGSGNTIYF